The clone carrying this T cell receptor beta chain has ten or more counts. Its antigen is as yet unknown. V was trimmed by 7 bases and J by 7 bases, leaving 16 bases between them. The length of the CDR3 is 13 residues. Germline V lookup: CDR1 SNHLY, CDR2 FYNNEI. This sample was included in a study of T cells in Graves' hyperthyroidism and ophthalmopathy. Overall study findings and caveats: Researchers found most expanded thyroid clonotypes above 0.001 in blood as well.

Researchers amplified the TCR beta CDR3 regions from RNA transcripts. Primed by the HTBI set, a first-round RT-PCR was run on the TCR CDR3. A single record per CDR3 protein comes from TCRdb applying MiXCR to the multiplex PCR reads. This table holds under 800,000 distinct CDR3 sequences, 12% to 15% found once. The genes are TRBV2 and TRBJ1-1; D is unresolved. Sequenced input: blood. The TCR comes from a woman aged 18-30 years with Graves' hyperthyroidism. The CDR3: CASIFTGRSEAFF. The CDR3 coding sequence is TGTGCCAGCATTTTTACCGGGAGAAGTGAAGCTTTCTTT.